This TCR beta chain was profiled in a study of cytomegalovirus exposure and HLA in healthy donors. CDR3 length equals 16 residues. Trimming took off 3 bases at V and 2 bases at J, with 17 bases between the two ends. The germline V gene encodes CDR1 SGHRS and CDR2 YFSETQ. TCRdb's copy holds only in-frame clones and misses some; the assay was immunoSEQ multiplex PCR. The repertoire includes 150,000 to 200,000 clones, approximately 82% of them detected once, and 13% sits in the top ten. The origin of this receptor is a woman in her 30s in good health and CMV-seropositive. The sequencing sample was made of PBMCs. This chain joins TRBV5-1 and TRBJ1-2, with D possibly TRBD1 on 6 matching bases. The CDR3 nucleotides are TGCGCCAGCAGCTATAGCGTCCCGGGACAAAACTATGGCTACACCTTC. Residues: CASSYSVPGQNYGYTF.